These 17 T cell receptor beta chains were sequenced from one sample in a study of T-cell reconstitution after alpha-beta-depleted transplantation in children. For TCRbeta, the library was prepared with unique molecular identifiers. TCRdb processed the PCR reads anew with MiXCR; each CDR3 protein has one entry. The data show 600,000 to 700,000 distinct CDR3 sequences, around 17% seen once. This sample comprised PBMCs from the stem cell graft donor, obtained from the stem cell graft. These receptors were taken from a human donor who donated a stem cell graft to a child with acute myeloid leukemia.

The CDR3 DNA sequence: TGTGCCAGCAAAGGCTGGACAGGGATCTATGGCTACACCTTC. Its protein product is CASKGWTGIYGYTF. The rearrangement uses TRBV6-1 and TRBJ1-2; 8 bases align to TRBD1. The V gene end was trimmed by 7 bases and the J gene end by 4 bases; junction bases not matched to a gene: 8. The CDR3 runs 14 residues. In germline, CDR1 is MNHNS, CDR2 SASEGT.

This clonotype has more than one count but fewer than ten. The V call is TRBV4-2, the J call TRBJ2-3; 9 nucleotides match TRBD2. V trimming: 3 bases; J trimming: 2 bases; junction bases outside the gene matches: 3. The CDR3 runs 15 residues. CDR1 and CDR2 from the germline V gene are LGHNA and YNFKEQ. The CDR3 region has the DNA TGTGCCAGCAGCCAGCGACTAGCGGACACAGATACGCAGTATTTT. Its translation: CASSQRLADTDTQYF.

In DNA form, the CDR3 reads TGTGCCACCAGCAGAGATCAGGGCGGGGGGGTATACAATGAGCAGTTCTTC. Amino acid sequence: CATSRDQGGGVYNEQFF. The rearrangement links TRBV15 to TRBJ2-1; 9 nucleotides match TRBD2. Germline loops: CDR1 LNHNV, CDR2 YYDKDF (reference sequence). The length of the CDR3 is 17 residues. V lost 0 bases and J lost 4; bases outside the gene matches: 7.

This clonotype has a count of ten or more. CDR3 in DNA: TGCAGTGCTAGTCTCCCAAGCGCCGCGGGGGATGAGCAGTTCTTC. The encoded protein is CSASLPSAAGDEQFF. The chain combines TRBV20-1 with TRBJ2-1; 7 nucleotides agree with TRBD2. J gave up 8 bases and V 3 bases, and 13 bases lay outside the gene matches. The germline V gene encodes CDR1 DFQATT and CDR2 SNEGSKA (reference sequence). The CDR3 totals 15 residues.

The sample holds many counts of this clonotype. Here the CDR3 reads CSARDGDWRNSPLHF. DNA of the CDR3: TGCAGTGCTAGAGATGGGGACTGGCGTAATTCACCCCTCCACTTT. V usage is TRBV20-1 and J usage is TRBJ1-6; a weak D match, TRBD1 (5 bases). The CDR3 is made up of 15 amino acids. Germline assignment: CDR1 DFQATT and CDR2 SNEGSKA (reference sequence). Trimming removed 0 bases from V and 6 bases from J, with 12 bases in between.

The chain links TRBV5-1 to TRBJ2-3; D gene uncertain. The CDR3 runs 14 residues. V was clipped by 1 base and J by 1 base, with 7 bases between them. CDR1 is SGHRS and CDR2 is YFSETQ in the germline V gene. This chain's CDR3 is CASSLRLRTDTQYF. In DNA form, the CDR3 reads TGCGCCAGCAGCTTGAGGCTGCGCACAGATACGCAGTATTTT.

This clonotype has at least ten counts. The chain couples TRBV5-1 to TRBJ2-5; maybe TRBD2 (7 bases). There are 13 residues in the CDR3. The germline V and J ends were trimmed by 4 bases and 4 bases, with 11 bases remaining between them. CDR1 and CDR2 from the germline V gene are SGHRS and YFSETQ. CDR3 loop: CASSQGGGETQYF. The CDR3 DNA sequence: TGCGCCAGCAGCCAAGGGGGGGGAGAGACCCAGTACTTC. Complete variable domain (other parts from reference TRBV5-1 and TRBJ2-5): KAGVTQTPRYLIKTRGQQVTLSCSPISGHRSVSWYQQTPGQGLQFLFEYFSETQRNKGNFPGRFSGRQFSNSRSEMNVSTLELGDSALYLCASSQGGGETQYFGPGTRLLVL.

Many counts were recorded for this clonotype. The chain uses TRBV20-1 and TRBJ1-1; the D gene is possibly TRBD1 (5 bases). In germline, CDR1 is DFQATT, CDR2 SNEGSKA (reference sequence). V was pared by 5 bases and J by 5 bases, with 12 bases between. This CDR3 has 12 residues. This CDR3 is CSAWGERTEAFF. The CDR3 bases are TGCAGTGCTTGGGGGGAAAGGACTGAAGCTTTCTTT.

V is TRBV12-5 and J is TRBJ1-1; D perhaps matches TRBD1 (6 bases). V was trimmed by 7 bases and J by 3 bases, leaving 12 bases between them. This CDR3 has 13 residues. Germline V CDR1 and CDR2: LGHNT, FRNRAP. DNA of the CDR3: TGTGCTAGTGATACAGGGTTGGACACTGAAGCTTTCTTT. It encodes CASDTGLDTEAFF. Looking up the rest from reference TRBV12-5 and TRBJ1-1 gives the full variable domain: DARVTQTPRHKVTEMGQEVTMRCQPILGHNTVFWYRQTMMQGLELLAYFRNRAPLDDSGMPKDRFSAEMPDATLATLKIQPSEPRDSAVYFCASDTGLDTEAFFGQGTRLTVV.

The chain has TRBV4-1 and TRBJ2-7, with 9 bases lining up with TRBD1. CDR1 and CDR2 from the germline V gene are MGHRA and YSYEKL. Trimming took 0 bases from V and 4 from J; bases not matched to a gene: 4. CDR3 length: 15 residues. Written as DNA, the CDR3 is TGCGCCAGCAGCCAAGATGGGACAGGGTATTACGAGCAGTACTTC. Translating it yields CASSQDGTGYYEQYF.

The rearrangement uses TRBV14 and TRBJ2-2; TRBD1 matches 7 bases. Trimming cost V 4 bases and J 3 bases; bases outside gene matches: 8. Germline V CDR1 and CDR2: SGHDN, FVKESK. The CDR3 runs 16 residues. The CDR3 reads CASSPLPGQHTGELFF. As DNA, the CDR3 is TGTGCCAGCAGCCCGTTACCGGGACAGCACACCGGGGAGCTGTTTTTT.

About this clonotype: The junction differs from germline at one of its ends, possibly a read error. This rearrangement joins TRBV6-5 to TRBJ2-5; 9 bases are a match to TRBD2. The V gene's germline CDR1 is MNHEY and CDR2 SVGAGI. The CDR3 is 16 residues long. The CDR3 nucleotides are TGTGCCAGCAGTTACTCGAGCGGGGGGCCGGGGGAGACCCACTACTTC. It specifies CASSYSSGGPGETHYF.

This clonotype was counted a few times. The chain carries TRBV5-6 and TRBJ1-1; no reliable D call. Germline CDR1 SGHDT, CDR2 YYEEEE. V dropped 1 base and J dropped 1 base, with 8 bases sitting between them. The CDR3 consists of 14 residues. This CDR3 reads CASSLLLRNTEAFF. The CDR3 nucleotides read TGTGCCAGCAGCTTGTTACTCCGGAACACTGAAGCTTTCTTT.

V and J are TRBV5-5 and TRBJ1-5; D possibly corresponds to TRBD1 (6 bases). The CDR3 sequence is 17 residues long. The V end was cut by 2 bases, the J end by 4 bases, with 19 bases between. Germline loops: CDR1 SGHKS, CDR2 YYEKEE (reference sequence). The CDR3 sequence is CASSLIWSRGLNQPQHF. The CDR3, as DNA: TGTGCCAGCAGCTTAATATGGTCCAGGGGTCTGAATCAGCCCCAGCATTTT.

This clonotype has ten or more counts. In DNA, the CDR3 is TGCAGTGCCCTACAACCCGGTCGAATGGTGACCCAGTACTTC. It translates to CSALQPGRMVTQYF. The chain carries TRBV20-1 and TRBJ2-5, with D hard to call. The V end was cut by 6 bases, the J end by 7 bases, with 21 bases between. Germline V lookup: CDR1 DFQATT, CDR2 SNEGSKA (reference sequence). The CDR3 is made up of 14 amino acids.

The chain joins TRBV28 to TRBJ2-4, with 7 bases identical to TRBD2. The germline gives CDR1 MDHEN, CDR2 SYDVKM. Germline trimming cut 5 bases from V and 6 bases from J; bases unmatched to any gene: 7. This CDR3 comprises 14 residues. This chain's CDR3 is CASSPPPGGNIQYF. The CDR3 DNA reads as TGTGCCAGCAGTCCCCCGCCGGGGGGAAACATTCAGTACTTC.

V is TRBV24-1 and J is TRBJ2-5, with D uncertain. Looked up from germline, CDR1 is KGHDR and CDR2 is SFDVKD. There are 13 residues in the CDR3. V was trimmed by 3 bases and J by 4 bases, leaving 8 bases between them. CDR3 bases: TGTGCCACCAGTGATGCAGGCGGAGAGACCCAGTACTTC. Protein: CATSDAGGETQYF.